The subject of this entry is one T cell receptor beta chain. Its antigen is not known. The CDR3 spans 12 residues. Germline values: CDR1 LNHDA, CDR2 SQIVND (reference sequence). V shed 7 bases and J shed 5 bases, with 12 bases lying between them. The entry originates in a study of glioma-infiltrating T cells. Study findings and constraints: Very few CDR3 sequences were shared between tissue and blood.

Using RNA template, CDR3s of TCR alpha and beta were amplified with iRepertoire arm-PCR. Using its own MiXCR run on the multiplex PCR reads, TCRdb lists one record per CDR3 protein. This sample carries 150,000 to 200,000 distinct CDR3 sequences, around 30% of them seen once, and the ten largest clones take 20%. The chain employs TRBV19 and TRBJ2-7; a weak D match, TRBD1 (5 bases). The sequence was obtained from a human donor with low-grade glioma or glioblastoma, undergoing nonglioma brain surgery, or in good health (not recorded which). The specimen was glioma tissue, nonneoplastic brain tissue, or PBMCs (not recorded which). CDR3 DNA: TGTGCCAGTATGAGCAGGGCCCACGAGCAGTACTTC. It codes for CASMSRAHEQYF.